Listed below are T cell receptor beta chains from one sample, sequenced in a study of early T cells in non-severe SARS-CoV-2 infection. Each CDR3 protein gets one entry after TCRdb re-called the 5' RACE reads with MiXCR. The data hold around 40,000 distinct CDR3 sequences, with roughly 5.7% observed a single time. Sequencing was carried out using whole blood. These TCRs come from an adult who was a healthcare worker with PCR-confirmed SARS-CoV-2 infection or an uninfected control (not recorded which). The CDR3 runs from the conserved cysteine through the conserved F or W. Each record gives: D gene, CDR3 length, V gene, J gene, clone size, CDR3 protein, CDR3 DNA. The D gene is left open where the match is weak. Where a row states a size, it is once, few, many or the class of an expanded clone; other rows omit it.

D: NA
length: 15
V: TRBV12-3/TRBV12-4
J: TRBJ1-3
size: few
CDR3: CASRGTAPSGNTIYF
DNA: TGTGCCAGCAGGGGAACAGCACCATCTGGAAACACCATATATTTT

D: TRBD1
length: 21
V: TRBV11-2
J: TRBJ2-1
size: many
CDR3: CASSSRRGQGSKRFSYNEQFF
DNA: TGTGCCAGCAGCTCCCGACGCGGACAGGGGTCGAAGCGGTTCTCCTACAATGAGCAGTTCTTC

D: NA
length: 11
V: TRBV6-5
J: TRBJ2-7
size: few
CDR3: CASSYFYEQYF
DNA: TGTGCCAGCAGTTACTTCTACGAGCAGTACTTC

D: NA
length: 12
V: TRBV6-2/TRBV6-3
J: TRBJ2-7
size: few
CDR3: CASTPGGHEQYF
DNA: TGTGCCAGCACCCCCGGGGGCCACGAGCAGTACTTC

D: NA
length: 16
V: TRBV10-3
J: TRBJ2-7
size: few
CDR3: CAISDSSPGGRYEQYF
DNA: TGTGCCATCAGTGACTCCTCCCCAGGGGGGAGATACGAGCAGTACTTC

D: TRBD1
length: 15
V: TRBV5-6
J: TRBJ1-1
size: many
CDR3: CASKPGQGPLTEAFF
DNA: TGTGCCAGCAAGCCGGGACAGGGGCCCCTCACTGAAGCTTTCTTT

D: NA
length: 15
V: TRBV11-2
J: TRBJ2-1
size: many
CDR3: CASSLAGVSYNEQFF
DNA: TGTGCCAGCAGCTTAGCGGGAGTCTCATACAATGAGCAGTTCTTC

D: TRBD1
length: 14
V: TRBV6-1
J: TRBJ2-7
size: NA
CDR3: CASRDSDRGDEQYF
DNA: TGTGCCAGCAGAGACTCGGACAGGGGGGACGAGCAGTACTTC

D: NA
length: 19
V: TRBV6-6
J: TRBJ1-5
size: many
CDR3: CASSYTGPSRPYSNQPQHF
DNA: TGTGCCAGCAGTTACACGGGCCCTTCACGCCCATATAGCAATCAGCCCCAGCATTTT

D: TRBD2
length: 12
V: TRBV19
J: TRBJ2-1
size: many
CDR3: CASQRGNNEQFF
DNA: TGTGCCAGCCAGCGGGGAAACAATGAGCAGTTCTTC

D: NA
length: 18
V: TRBV1
J: TRBJ2-7
size: many
CDR3: CTSSHKGGTVTSPYEQYF
DNA: TGCACCAGCAGCCATAAAGGAGGCACCGTAACTAGTCCCTACGAGCAGTACTTC

D: TRBD2
length: 18
V: TRBV5-4
J: TRBJ2-6
size: few
CDR3: CASSPRLAGDSGANVLTF
DNA: TGTGCCAGCAGCCCAAGACTAGCGGGAGACTCTGGGGCCAACGTCCTGACTTTC

D: NA
length: 13
V: TRBV7-2
J: TRBJ2-5
size: many
CDR3: CASSSLGYETQYF
DNA: TGTGCCAGCAGCTCTCTAGGTTATGAGACCCAGTACTTC

D: NA
length: 13
V: TRBV10-3
J: TRBJ2-4
size: few
CDR3: CAISGNAKNIQYF
DNA: TGTGCCATCAGCGGAAACGCCAAAAACATTCAGTACTTC